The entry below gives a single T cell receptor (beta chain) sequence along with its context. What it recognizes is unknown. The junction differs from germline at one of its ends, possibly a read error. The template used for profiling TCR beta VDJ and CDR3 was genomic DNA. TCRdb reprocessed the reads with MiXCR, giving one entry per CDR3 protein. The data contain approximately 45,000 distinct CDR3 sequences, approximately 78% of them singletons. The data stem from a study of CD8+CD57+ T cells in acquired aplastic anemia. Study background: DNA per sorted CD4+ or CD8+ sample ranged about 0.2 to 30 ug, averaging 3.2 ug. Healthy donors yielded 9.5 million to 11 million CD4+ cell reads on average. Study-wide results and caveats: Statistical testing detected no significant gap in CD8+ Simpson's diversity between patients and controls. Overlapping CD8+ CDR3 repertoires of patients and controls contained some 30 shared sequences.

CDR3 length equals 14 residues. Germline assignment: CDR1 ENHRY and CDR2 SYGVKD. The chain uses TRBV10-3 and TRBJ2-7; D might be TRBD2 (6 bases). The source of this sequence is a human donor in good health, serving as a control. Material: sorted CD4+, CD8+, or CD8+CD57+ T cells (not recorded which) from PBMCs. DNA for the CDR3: TGTGCCACCAGTGATCCGACGAGGGAGGACGAGCAGTACTTC. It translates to CATSDPTREDEQYF.